This T cell receptor (beta chain) is drawn from a study of T cell repertoires in cytomegalovirus infection. Looking at the study overall: Through public TCR beta signatures, both CMV infection and matching HLA type were indicated.

The CDR3 sequence is 19 residues long. Per germline, CDR1 SGHTA and CDR2 FQGNSA. With V trimmed by 2 bases and J by 3 bases, 8 bases remained unmatched. TCRdb reanalysed the reads using MiXCR and keeps one entry per CDR3 protein. The sample yields hundreds of thousands of distinct CDR3 sequences, approximately 24% seen once. Study observations and caveats: Across the ex vivo response, the dominant clonotypes were HLA-C-restricted CMV-specific TCR beta clonotypes.

Many counts were recorded for this clonotype. Its antigen is as yet unknown. The chain has TRBV7-2 and TRBJ2-6, with 12 bases lining up with TRBD1. The receptor comes from a human donor in good health (CMV status not recorded). Some clones in this sample may be carry-over from other donors' samples. Sequencing was carried out using CD8+ T cells from PBMCs. CDR3 coding DNA: TGTGCCAGCAGCTTATGGGGACAGGGGGCGCCTAGTGGGGCCAACGTCCTGACTTTC. Translation: CASSLWGQGAPSGANVLTF.